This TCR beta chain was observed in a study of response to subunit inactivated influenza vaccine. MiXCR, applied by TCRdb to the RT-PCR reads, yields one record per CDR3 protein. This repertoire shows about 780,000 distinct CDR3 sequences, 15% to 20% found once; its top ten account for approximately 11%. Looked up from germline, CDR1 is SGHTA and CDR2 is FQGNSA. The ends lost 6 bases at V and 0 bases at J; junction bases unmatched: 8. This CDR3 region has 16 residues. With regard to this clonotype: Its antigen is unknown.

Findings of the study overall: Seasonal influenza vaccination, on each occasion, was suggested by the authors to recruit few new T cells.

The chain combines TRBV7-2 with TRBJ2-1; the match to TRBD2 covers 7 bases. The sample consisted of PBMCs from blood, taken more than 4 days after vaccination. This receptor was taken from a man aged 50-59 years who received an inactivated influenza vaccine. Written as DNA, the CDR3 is TGTGCCAGCAGTTCTACTAGCGCTAGCTCCTACAATGAGCAGTTCTTC. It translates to CASSSTSASSYNEQFF. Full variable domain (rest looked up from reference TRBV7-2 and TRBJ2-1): GAGVSQSPSNKVTEKGKDVELRCDPISGHTALYWYRQSLGQGLEFLIYFQGNSAPDKSGLPSDRFSAERTGGSVSTLTIQRTQQEDSAVYLCASSSTSASSYNEQFFGPGTRLTVL.